Included here is one T cell receptor beta chain sequence, with context. These data belong to a study of beta chain features in type 1 diabetes. What was sequenced were expressed TCRB transcripts, since all of the isolated RNA had been reverse transcribed. TCRdb's copy holds only in-frame clones and misses some; the assay was immunoSEQ multiplex PCR. The sample consists of about half a million clones, about an eighth of them appearing once. CDR1 and CDR2 from the germline V gene are GTSNPN and SVGIG (reference sequence). The V end was cut by 3 bases, the J end by 5 bases, with 9 bases between. The CDR3 consists of 12 residues.

This sequence originates from a woman younger than 30 in good health. Source material: naive CD4+ T cells from blood. The rearrangement uses TRBV30 and TRBJ2-3; possible D gene TRBD1, 5 bases. CDR3 coding DNA: TGTGCCTGGAGAGGGGCCGGAGATACGCAGTATTTT. Translated: CAWRGAGDTQYF.